These T cell receptor beta chains were read from a single sample in a study of PD-L1 blockade in urothelial cancer. Sequencing used immunoSEQ multiplex PCR; TCRdb keeps in-frame clones, though not all of them. The table has some 84,000 clones, 75% to 90% seen once; the top ten hold 5% to 6%. The sample in question was PBMCs, obtained around atezolizumab (anti-PD-L1) treatment. The receptors shown here come from a woman aged 70-85 years with urothelial cancer. Each CDR3 is given with its conserved first and last residue.

>TRBV5-4|TRBJ2-7
CASPKGSGSYEQYF
>TRBV5-4|TRBJ1-2
CASSIGGEGGNYGYTF
>TRBV6-5|TRBJ2-7
CASSYSGQGSYEQYF
>TRBV7-8|TRBJ1-2
CASSLRQEYGYTF
>TRBV19|TRBJ2-5
CASSIGTGQETQYF
>TRBV7-2|TRBJ2-1
CASSWGLAGAPRANEQFF
>TRBV27|TRBJ2-7
CASSLRQRRSYEQYF
>TRBV5-5|TRBJ2-3
CASSFLQGRTDTQYF
>TRBV7-3|TRBJ2-1
CASSLMSSNEQFF
>TRBV23-1|TRBJ2-7
CASFVLISSYEQYF
>TRBV6-5|TRBJ1-6
CASSNRGRSPLHF
>TRBV5-1|TRBJ2-7
CASSLNRNEQYF
>TRBV27|TRBJ1-5
CASSLRSTGLSNQPQHF
>TRBV6-1|TRBJ2-7
CASRQAPYEQYF
>TRBV28|TRBJ1-3
CASSLTSSTGNTIYF
>TRBV7-9|TRBJ2-5
CASSLSGGYQETQYF
>TRBV2|TRBJ2-5
CASSEVAGVLETQYF
>TRBV5-1|TRBJ2-1
CASSRRLASDEQFF
>TRBV5-6|TRBJ2-7
CASSLGTAFYEQYF
>TRBV30|TRBJ1-5
CAWSVPGRDNQPQHF
>TRBV11-3|TRBJ2-1
CASSSGQLHNEQFF
>TRBV5-1|TRBJ2-5
CASRSGGSQETQYF
>TRBV10-3|TRBJ2-1
CAISETGDNEQFF
>TRBV6-5|TRBJ2-1
CASRPPGTKEQFF
>TRBV4-3|TRBJ1-6
CASSQEWTAYNSPLHF
>TRBV7-6|TRBJ1-2
CASTPLTGVHYGYTF
>TRBV29-1|TRBJ2-3
CSVDGGTDTQYF
>TRBV19|TRBJ2-7
CASSTRTSGALSYEQYF
>TRBV5-4|TRBJ2-7
CASSSDSSYEQYF
>TRBV2|TRBJ1-4
CASTVFATNEKLFF
>TRBV15|TRBJ2-5
CATSRDSGVQETQYF
>TRBV7-8|TRBJ2-2
CASSLEGLAGLTGELFF
>TRBV7-9|TRBJ2-1
CASSLRNEQFF
>TRBV29-1|TRBJ1-3
CSVGTGFGNTIYF
>TRBV7-8|TRBJ2-2
CASSFGGGAAGELFF
>TRBV5-4|TRBJ2-1
CASSLGNGLAIYNEQFF
>TRBV27|TRBJ2-1
CASSLGASYNEQFF
>TRBV30|TRBJ2-3
CAWSVFIGGGAGTDTQYF
>TRBV19|TRBJ2-3
CASIPGLAGGGDTQYF
>TRBV4-3|TRBJ2-3
CASSQDFDSGGSDTDTQYF